The present T cell receptor beta chain was sequenced within a study of blood T cell repertoires in COVID-19. Whole-study context: There were acute and convalescent COVID-19 samples, and they came from the United States, Italy and Spain. The cDNA or gDNA used as material had been derived from T cells, B-cell-depleted T cells, or PBMCs.

After removal of 4 bases from V and 4 bases from J, the junction contained 9 bases not matched to a gene. The germline CDR1 and CDR2 sequences are MNHEY and SVGAGI. The length of the CDR3 is 16 residues. The assay was immunoSEQ multiplex PCR, and TCRdb's table has in-frame clones only and misses some. This sample yields 200,000 or so clones, of which roughly 80% are seen a single time; roughly a tenth belongs to the top ten. The sample taken for sequencing was peripheral blood. V is TRBV6-5 and J is TRBJ1-2, with 10 nucleotides matching TRBD1. This TCR was sampled from a woman older than 75 with COVID-19, enrolled during active disease. CDR3 residues: CASSSAGGQGPYGYTF. The CDR3 DNA reads TGTGCCAGCAGTTCCGCCGGGGGACAGGGGCCCTATGGCTACACCTTC.